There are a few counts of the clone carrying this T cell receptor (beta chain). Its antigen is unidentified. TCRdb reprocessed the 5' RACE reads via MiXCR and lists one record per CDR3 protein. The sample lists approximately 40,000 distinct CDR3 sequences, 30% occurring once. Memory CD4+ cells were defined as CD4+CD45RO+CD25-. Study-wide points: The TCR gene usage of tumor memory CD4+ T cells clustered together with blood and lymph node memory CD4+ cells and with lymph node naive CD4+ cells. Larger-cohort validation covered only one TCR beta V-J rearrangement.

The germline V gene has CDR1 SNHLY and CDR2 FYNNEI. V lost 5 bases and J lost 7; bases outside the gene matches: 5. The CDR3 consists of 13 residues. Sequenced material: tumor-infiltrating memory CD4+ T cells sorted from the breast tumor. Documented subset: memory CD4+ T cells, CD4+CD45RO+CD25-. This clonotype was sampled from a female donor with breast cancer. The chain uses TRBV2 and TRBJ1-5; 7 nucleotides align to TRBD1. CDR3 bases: TGTGCCAGCAGTTACACAGGGGTGCAGCCCCAGCATTTT. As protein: CASSYTGVQPQHF.